What follows are 3 T cell receptor beta chains derived from one specimen sequenced in a study of shared clonotypes between healthy human individuals. Terminally differentiated effector memory CD45RA+ cells were excluded by CCR7 positive selection of CD45RO-negative cells. Sequencing used immunoSEQ multiplex PCR; TCRdb keeps in-frame clones, though not all of them. The sample records roughly 2 million clones, about 94% being singletons. Material: naive CD8+ T cells sorted from blood. Receptors were obtained from a man aged 18 to 29 in good health.

The rearrangement uses TRBV7-9 and TRBJ2-7; TRBD1 agrees at 9 bases. V lost 1 base, J lost 6 bases, and 4 bases stayed unmatched. The length of the CDR3 is 14 residues. Germline V CDR1 and CDR2: SEHNR, FQNEAQ (reference sequence). In DNA form, the CDR3 reads TGTGCCAGCAGCTTAGGACAGGGGGTGGGCGAGCAGTACTTC. Protein sequence: CASSLGQGVGEQYF.

This clone appeared a single time. V usage is TRBV12-5 and J usage is TRBJ1-4, with D perhaps matching TRBD1 (5 bases). Between the trimmed V and J ends, which lost 7 bases and 8 bases, there was a span of 14 bases. Germline loops: CDR1 LGHNT, CDR2 FRNRAP. The CDR3 has 13 amino acids. The CDR3 DNA sequence: TGTGCTAGTGCCTGGGACGTCCGGGAAAAACTGTTTTTT. This encodes CASAWDVREKLFF.

The chain is built from TRBV10-3 and TRBJ1-5; 7 bases fit TRBD1. The CDR3 is 15 amino acids. The V gene end was trimmed by 3 bases and the J gene end by 5 bases; junction bases not matched to a gene: 7. CDR1 is ENHRY, CDR2 SYGVKD, per germline. The chain's CDR3 is CAISDDREKDQPQHF. The CDR3 DNA follows: TGTGCCATCAGTGACGACAGGGAGAAGGATCAGCCCCAGCATTTT.